This TCR beta chain came from a study of cytomegalovirus exposure and HLA in healthy donors. Study-level findings and limits: The authors enumerated around 150 TCR beta chains as linked to cytomegalovirus. A previous analysis found most TCR beta V segments productive roughly 87% or roughly 30% of the time.

This CDR3 is built from 15 residues. The germline gives CDR1 SGHAT, CDR2 FQNNGV. After removal of 3 bases from V and 6 bases from J, the junction contained 7 bases not matched to a gene. Donors likely had unrecorded immune exposures despite being nominally healthy when sampled. As concerns this clone: The antigen is not known.

The primer mix had 60 Vbeta and 13 Jbeta primers. Generated by immunoSEQ multiplex PCR, the TCRdb table keeps only in-frame clones and is missing some. This table has 150,000 or so clones, roughly 79% appearing once. This TCR derives from a woman between 18 and 29 years old in good health and CMV-seropositive. Sample: PBMCs. This chain joins TRBV11-2 and TRBJ2-3; TRBD2 matches at 9 bases. The chain's CDR3 is CASSFDGTSRDTQYF. The CDR3, as DNA: TGTGCCAGCAGCTTCGACGGGACTAGCCGCGATACGCAGTATTTT.